Listed here are 2 T cell receptor beta chains from one sample, sequenced in a study of blood T cell repertoires in COVID-19. The protocol was immunoSEQ multiplex PCR, while the TCRdb copy is restricted to in-frame clones and leaves out a portion. In the table there are roughly 400,000 clones, around nine tenths of which are singletons. Sequencing input: PBMCs or T cells enriched from blood (not recorded which). These receptors were obtained from a woman aged 18-30 years who had been exposed to COVID-19.

This chain uses TRBV2 with TRBJ2-7; 11 positions agree with TRBD2. CDR1 and CDR2 (germline): SNHLY, FYNNEI. The trim removed 5 bases at V and 4 bases at J, leaving 10 bases unmatched. CDR3 length: 16 amino acids. CDR3 residues: CASSSGTSGLGYEQYF. CDR3 sequence (DNA): TGTGCCAGCAGTTCCGGGACTAGCGGCCTGGGGTACGAGCAGTACTTC.

The gene calls are TRBV19 and TRBJ2-1; D gene ambiguous. Trimming cost V 4 bases and J 0 bases, with 13 bases left between them. The CDR3 is 16 residues long. Germline-derived CDR1 and CDR2 are LNHDA and SQIVND (reference sequence). CDR3 bases: TGTGCCAGTAGTACCCCCGTCTATCACTCCTACAATGAGCAGTTCTTC. Its protein product is CASSTPVYHSYNEQFF. Full variable domain (rest looked up from reference TRBV19 and TRBJ2-1): DGGITQSPKYLFRKEGQNVTLSCEQNLNHDAMYWYRQDPGQGLRLIYYSQIVNDFQKGDIAEGYSVSREKKESFPLTVTSAQKNPTAFYLCASSTPVYHSYNEQFFGPGTRLTVL.